The 22 T cell receptor beta chains in this list originate from one sample, sequenced in a study of Ad26.COV2.S vaccination and SARS-CoV-2 variants. Noted treatment: around 19 received Ad26.COV2.S at low or high dose, single or two shots; 5 received placebo; per-sample allocation not given. Sampling was performed 63 days after the first vaccine or placebo injection. Here immunoSEQ multiplex PCR was the method, and the copy in TCRdb shows in-frame clones only, minus some. Here the sample spans around 320,000 clones, about 82% being singletons. Here the sequenced sample was peripheral blood, taken in a trial of Ad26.COV2.S vaccine versus placebo. The receptor source for this set is a person between 18 and 65 years old who received the Ad26.COV2.S COVID-19 vaccine or a placebo.

The rearrangement links TRBV10-3 to TRBJ1-6; D not certain. CDR3 length: 15 residues. Deletions cut 2 bases from V and 10 bases from J, with 15 bases between. CDR1 ENHRY and CDR2 SYGVKD come from the germline V gene. The CDR3 sequence is CAISENHSMGSPLHF. The CDR3 region has the DNA TGTGCCATCAGTGAGAATCACTCCATGGGGTCACCCCTCCACTTT.

The chain employs TRBV11-2 and TRBJ1-1; D unresolved. In germline, CDR1 is SGHAT, CDR2 FQNNGV. CDR3 length: 14 amino acids. V gave up 1 base and J gave up 1 base, with 7 bases separating them. CDR3 in DNA: TGTGCCAGCAGCTTAGTAGCCGGGAACACTGAAGCTTTCTTT. It translates to CASSLVAGNTEAFF. Looking up the rest from reference TRBV11-2 and TRBJ1-1 gives the full variable domain: EAGVAQSPRYKIIEKRQSVAFWCNPISGHATLYWYQQILGQGPKLLIQFQNNGVVDDSQLPKDRFSAERLKGVDSTLKIQPAKLEDSAVYLCASSLVAGNTEAFFGQGTRLTVV.

The chain couples TRBV11-3 to TRBJ1-2, with D possibly TRBD1 on 5 matching bases. Trimming left V 5 bases short and J 6 bases short, with 13 bases between. The CDR3 extends over 13 amino acids. Germline-derived CDR1 and CDR2 are SGHNT and YENEEA. The DNA for the CDR3 is TGTGCCAGCAGCGGGACCCAAGGGAATGGCTACACCTTC. Protein: CASSGTQGNGYTF. The full variable domain, with the rest looked up from reference TRBV11-3 and TRBJ1-2, is EAGVVQSPRYKIIEKKQPVAFWCNPISGHNTLYWYLQNLGQGPELLIRYENEEAVDDSQLPKDRFSAERLKGVDSTLKIQPAELGDSAVYLCASSGTQGNGYTFGSGTRLTVV.

The chain combines TRBV4-1 with TRBJ1-1; D might be TRBD1 (5 bases). This CDR3 region has 16 residues. The germline gives CDR1 MGHRA, CDR2 YSYEKL. The V end lost 0 bases, the J end lost 1 base, and 12 bases lay between the germline ends. CDR3 region: CASSQEGFGANTEAFF. The CDR3 nucleotides read TGCGCCAGCAGCCAAGAGGGATTCGGGGCGAACACTGAAGCTTTCTTT.

This chain links TRBV11-1 with TRBJ1-2; D may be TRBD1 (5 bases). Trimming removed 5 bases at V and 5 bases at J, with 9 bases between. The V gene's germline CDR1 is SGHAT and CDR2 FQDESV (reference sequence). This CDR3 has 12 amino acids. CDR3 DNA: TGTGCCAGCAGCGGAGAGGGGTATGGCTACACCTTC. Amino acids: CASSGEGYGYTF.

This chain links TRBV7-2 with TRBJ2-3; TRBD1 might be the D (5 bases). V lost 2 bases, J lost 2 bases, and 8 bases lay in between. The germline gives CDR1 SGHTA, CDR2 FQGNSA. The CDR3 length is 14 residues. In nucleotides, the CDR3 is TGTGCCAGCAGCTTACGACAGCTCACAGATACGCAGTATTTT. Translating gives CASSLRQLTDTQYF.

V and J are TRBV10-1 and TRBJ2-3, with TRBD2 matching over 8 bases. The V and J ends lost 4 bases and 4 bases, in that order; junction bases with no gene match: 4. Germline assignment: CDR1 WNHNN and CDR2 SYGVQD (reference sequence). The CDR3 is 14 amino acids. DNA for the CDR3: TGCGCCAGCAGTGCCGGGACTAGTCCAGATACGCAGTATTTT. This sequence encodes CASSAGTSPDTQYF.

This rearrangement joins TRBV10-3 to TRBJ1-3; D ambiguous. CDR1 and CDR2 from the germline V gene are ENHRY and SYGVKD. Trimming stripped 2 bases from V and 7 bases from J, with 18 bases between. The CDR3 has 16 amino acids. For the CDR3, the DNA is TGTGCCATCAGTGAGGGGGTAGGGAGAAGGCTGAACACCATATATTTT. It is translated as CAISEGVGRRLNTIYF.

The chain joins TRBV5-1 to TRBJ1-1; the D gene is possibly TRBD1 (5 bases). Trimming removed 4 bases at V and 0 bases at J, with 19 bases between. The CDR3 totals 17 residues. Germline V gene sequence: CDR1 SGHRS, CDR2 YFSETQ. The CDR3 is CASSPDRSGVVNTEAFF. As DNA, the CDR3 is TGCGCCAGCAGCCCGGATCGGTCGGGGGTAGTGAACACTGAAGCTTTCTTT.

The CDR3 coding sequence is TGTGCCAGCAGCGTAAGCCCCGGTACTGAAGCTTTCTTT. Its translation is CASSVSPGTEAFF. The chain couples TRBV9 to TRBJ1-1; no clear D. The germline CDR1 and CDR2 sequences are SGDLS and YYNGEE. V lost 1 base and J lost 5, with 9 bases in between. The length of the CDR3 is 13 residues.

This chain links TRBV4-1 with TRBJ2-5; D is possibly TRBD1 (5 bases). Germline lookup yields CDR1 MGHRA and CDR2 YSYEKL. The CDR3 length is 13 residues. The V end lost 5 bases, the J end lost 5 bases, and 12 bases lay between the germline ends. This CDR3 reads CASSFQGGETQYF. CDR3 in DNA: TGCGCCAGCAGCTTTCAGGGTGGTGAGACCCAGTACTTC.

This CDR3 is CSAAPGGSQYF. CDR3 nucleotide sequence: TGCAGTGCTGCCCCCGGAGGGTCACAGTACTTC. V usage is TRBV20-1 and J usage is TRBJ2-7; D is perhaps TRBD2 (6 bases). Between the trimmed V and J ends, which lost 5 bases and 10 bases, there was a span of 15 bases. Per the germline V gene, CDR1 is DFQATT and CDR2 is SNEGSKA (reference sequence). The CDR3 is made up of 11 amino acids.

On this clone: Other DNA sequences within the sample encode an identical CDR3. The chain uses TRBV7-9 and TRBJ1-1, with 7 bases aligning to TRBD1. The trim removed 5 bases at V and 2 bases at J, leaving 5 bases unmatched. CDR3 length: 14 residues. Per germline, CDR1 SEHNR and CDR2 FQNEAQ (reference sequence). In DNA form, the CDR3 reads TGTGCCAGCAGCCTAGACAGGGTCAACACTGAAGCTTTCTTT. Translated, it gives CASSLDRVNTEAFF.

The chain joins TRBV6-1 to TRBJ2-1; 9 bases agree with TRBD1. The CDR3 runs to 15 residues. V was clipped by 0 bases and J by 14 bases; unmatched bases: 11. Germline-derived CDR1 and CDR2 are MNHNS and SASEGT. The CDR3 protein is CASSEANRGRDNKFF. CDR3 in DNA: TGTGCCAGCAGTGAAGCTAACAGGGGGCGGGATAATAAGTTCTTC.

The chain is built from TRBV19 and TRBJ1-2; TRBD1 matches 7 bases. There are 14 residues in the CDR3. The V gene's germline CDR1 is LNHDA and CDR2 SQIVND (reference sequence). Trimming cost V 5 bases and J 3 bases; bases outside gene matches: 6. The CDR3 coding sequence is TGTGCCAGTAGTCGCCCCGGGACAGACTATGGCTACACCTTC. Amino acids: CASSRPGTDYGYTF. Looking up the rest from reference TRBV19 and TRBJ1-2 gives the full variable domain: DGGITQSPKYLFRKEGQNVTLSCEQNLNHDAMYWYRQDPGQGLRLIYYSQIVNDFQKGDIAEGYSVSREKKESFPLTVTSAQKNPTAFYLCASSRPGTDYGYTFGSGTRLTVV.

The chain is built from TRBV5-6 and TRBJ2-5; D may be TRBD2 (5 bases). The germline CDR1 and CDR2 sequences are SGHDT and YYEEEE. Trimming pared 3 bases from V and 1 base from J, leaving 16 bases between. The CDR3 spans 16 residues. This CDR3 is CASSWTGLALQETQYF. CDR3 DNA sequence: TGTGCCAGCAGCTGGACCGGGCTAGCCCTCCAAGAGACCCAGTACTTC.

The chain links TRBV10-3 to TRBJ2-7; D tentatively fits TRBD1 or TRBD2 (6 bases each). CDR1 and CDR2 (germline): ENHRY, SYGVKD. The CDR3 runs to 14 residues. V lost 10 bases, J lost 1 base, and 17 bases lay in between. CDR3 sequence: CATGAGTNSYEQYF. CDR3 DNA: TGTGCCACGGGGGCAGGGACCAATTCCTACGAGCAGTACTTC.

V usage is TRBV5-4 and J usage is TRBJ1-1; no clear D gene. The CDR3 has 13 residues. In germline, CDR1 is SGHNT, CDR2 YYREEE (reference sequence). V was shortened by 0 bases and J by 5 bases, with 8 bases between the two germline ends. The CDR3 is CASSLDGWTEAFF. The CDR3 coding sequence is TGTGCCAGCAGCTTGGACGGTTGGACTGAAGCTTTCTTT.

The V and J genes are TRBV5-1 and TRBJ2-2; 12 bases agree with TRBD2. CDR3 size: 17 residues. Germline V CDR1 and CDR2: SGHRS, YFSETQ. J lost 5 bases, V lost 0 bases, and 5 bases had no gene match. This CDR3 is CASSLAVLAGGTGELFF. The CDR3, as DNA: TGCGCCAGCAGCTTGGCGGTCCTAGCGGGAGGGACCGGGGAGCTGTTTTTT.

The chain has TRBV18 and TRBJ2-7; possibly TRBD1 for D (8 bases). The CDR3 spans 15 residues. V lost 0 bases to trimming and J lost 4 bases, with 13 bases between them. Germline assignment: CDR1 KGHSH and CDR2 LQKENI. CDR3 amino acids: CASSPPAQGGYEQYF. In DNA form, the CDR3 reads TGTGCCAGCTCACCACCCGCACAGGGGGGGTACGAGCAGTACTTC. Full variable domain (remainder filled in from reference TRBV18 and TRBJ2-7): NAGVMQNPRHLVRRRGQEARLRCSPMKGHSHVYWYRQLPEEGLKFMVYLQKENIIDESGMPKERFSAEFPKEGPSILRIQQVVRGDSAAYFCASSPPAQGGYEQYFGPGTRLTVT.

This clone occurred a few times. The rearrangement uses TRBV7-8 and TRBJ1-5; D gene ambiguous. V lost 0 bases, J lost 0 bases, and 6 bases lay in between. Germline values: CDR1 SGHVS, CDR2 FQNEAQ. The CDR3 spans 15 residues. CDR3 bases: TGTGCCAGCAGCTTAGCACAATATAGCAATCAGCCCCAGCATTTT. It translates to CASSLAQYSNQPQHF.

The CDR3 bases are TGTGCCACCAGTGATCCGGGACAGGGGGCCGGGGAGCTGTTTTTT. It is translated as CATSDPGQGAGELFF. V usage is TRBV24-1 and J usage is TRBJ2-2; 11 nucleotides align to TRBD1. With V trimmed by 3 bases and J by 6 bases, 2 bases remained unmatched. There are 15 residues in the CDR3. CDR1 is KGHDR, CDR2 SFDVKD, per germline.